This TCR beta chain was documented in a study of Graves' ophthalmopathy and Graves' hyperthyroidism. Trimming took 1 base from V and 8 from J, leaving 11 bases between them. The CDR3 spans 13 residues. Germline V CDR1 and CDR2: DFQATT, SNEGSKA (reference sequence). Amplification of the TCR beta CDR3 regions used RNA transcripts (as template). HTBI primers were employed in first-round RT-PCR, then a second-round multiplex PCR followed. TCRdb reanalysed the multiplex PCR reads using MiXCR and keeps one entry per CDR3 protein. The data show about 740,000 distinct CDR3 sequences, 40% seen once. Study conclusions and caveats: Blood repertoires reportedly contained most expanded thyroid clonotypes above 0.001 frequency.

The authors diagnosed from clinical symptoms, serum thyroxine, TRAb, thyroid ultrasound and orbital computed tomography. This clonotype was detected only a few times. Its antigen is undetermined. The sequence came from an adult man with Graves' ophthalmopathy. Material for sequencing was peripheral blood. The chain combines TRBV20-1 with TRBJ1-4; D is uncertain. CDR3 amino acids: CSARASMGEKLFF. Written as DNA, the CDR3 is TGCAGTGCTAGAGCCTCGATGGGGGAAAAACTGTTTTTT.